Given below is one T cell receptor (beta chain) in context. This sample was taken from a study of blood T cell repertoires in COVID-19. At the level of the study: Sources were T cells, B-cell-depleted T cells, or PBMCs; the material itself was cDNA or gDNA.

Germline V CDR1 and CDR2: LGHNA, YNFKEQ. The junction had 9 bases not matched to a gene; V was cut back by 0 bases and J by 7 bases. The CDR3 is 17 residues long. Some clones are missing from TCRdb's copy, which holds only in-frame ones; the method was immunoSEQ multiplex PCR. The table includes about 120,000 clones, more than 85% detected once. This TCR was recovered from a human donor with acute or convalescent COVID-19. The donor label of this sample is uncertain. J is TRBJ1-6 and V is TRBV4-2; 7 bases agree with TRBD1. The sequenced material came from peripheral blood. CDR3 in DNA: TGTGCCAGCAGCCAAGATCTGACAGGGTTTGGAAATTCACCCCTCCACTTT. Its translation: CASSQDLTGFGNSPLHF.